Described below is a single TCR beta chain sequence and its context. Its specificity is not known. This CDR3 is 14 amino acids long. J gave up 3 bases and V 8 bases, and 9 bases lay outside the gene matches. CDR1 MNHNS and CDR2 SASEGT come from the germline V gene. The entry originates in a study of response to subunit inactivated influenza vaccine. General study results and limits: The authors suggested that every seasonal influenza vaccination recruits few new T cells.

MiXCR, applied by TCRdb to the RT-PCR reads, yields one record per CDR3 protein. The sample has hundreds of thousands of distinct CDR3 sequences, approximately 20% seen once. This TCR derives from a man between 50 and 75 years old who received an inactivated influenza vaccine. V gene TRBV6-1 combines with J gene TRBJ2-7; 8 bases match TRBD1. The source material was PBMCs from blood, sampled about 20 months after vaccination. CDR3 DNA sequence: TGTGCCAGCCGACGGACAGGGACTTACTACGAGCAGTACTTC. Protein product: CASRRTGTYYEQYF.